This record covers a single T cell receptor beta chain. Its antigen is unidentified. Data came from immunoSEQ multiplex PCR; TCRdb stores just in-frame clones and leaves some out. The sample holds roughly 130,000 clones, 92% seen once. These data originate in a study of T cell responses to AZD1222 COVID-19 vaccine. Study-level points and caveats: Spike-specific TCR depth and breadth grew after two AZD1222 doses. A mostly white British donor set with more females was recruited, and clonal diversity was possibly underestimated. The study found vaccine-associated CD4 TCRs spanning spike, dominant at 160-218 and 743-854.

Germline-derived CDR1 and CDR2 are MNHEY and SVGAGI. This CDR3 region has 14 residues. Trimming removed 2 bases from V and 5 bases from J, with 12 bases in between. The rearrangement uses TRBV6-5 and TRBJ1-1; tentatively, D is TRBD1 (5 bases). This specimen consisted of peripheral blood, obtained 28 days after the second AZD1222 dose. This receptor was identified in an adult who received the AZD1222 COVID-19 vaccine. The CDR3, as DNA: TGTGCCAGCAGTTACGAAGGGGCCAGGACTGAAGCTTTCTTT. It translates to CASSYEGARTEAFF.